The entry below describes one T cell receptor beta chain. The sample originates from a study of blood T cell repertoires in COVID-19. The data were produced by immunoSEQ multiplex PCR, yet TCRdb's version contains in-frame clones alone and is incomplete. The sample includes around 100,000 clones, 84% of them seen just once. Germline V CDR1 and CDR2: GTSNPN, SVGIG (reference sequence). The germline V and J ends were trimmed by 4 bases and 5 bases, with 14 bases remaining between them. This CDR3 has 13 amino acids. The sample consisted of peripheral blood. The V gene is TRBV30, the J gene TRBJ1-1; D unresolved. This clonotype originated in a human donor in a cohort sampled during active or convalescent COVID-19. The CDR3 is CAWISELWTEAFF. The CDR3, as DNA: TGTGCCTGGATCTCGGAGTTATGGACTGAAGCTTTCTTT.